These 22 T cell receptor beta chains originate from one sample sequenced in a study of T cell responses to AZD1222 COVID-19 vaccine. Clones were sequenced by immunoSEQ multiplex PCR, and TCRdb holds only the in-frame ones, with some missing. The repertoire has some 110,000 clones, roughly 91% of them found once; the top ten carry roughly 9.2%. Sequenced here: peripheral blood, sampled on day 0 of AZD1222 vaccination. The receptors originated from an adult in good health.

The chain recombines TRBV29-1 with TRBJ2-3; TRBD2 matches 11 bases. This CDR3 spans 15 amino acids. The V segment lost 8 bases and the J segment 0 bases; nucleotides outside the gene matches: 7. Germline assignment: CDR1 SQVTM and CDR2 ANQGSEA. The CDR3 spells CSSGTSGLSTDTQYF. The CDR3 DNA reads TGCAGCTCAGGGACTAGCGGACTGAGCACAGATACGCAGTATTTT.

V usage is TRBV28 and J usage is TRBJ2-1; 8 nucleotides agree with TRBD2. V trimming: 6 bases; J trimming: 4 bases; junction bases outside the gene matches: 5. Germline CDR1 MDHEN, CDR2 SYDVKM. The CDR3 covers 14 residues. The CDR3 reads CASRQRERYNEQFF. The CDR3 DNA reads TGTGCCAGCAGACAGCGGGAGCGTTACAATGAGCAGTTCTTC.

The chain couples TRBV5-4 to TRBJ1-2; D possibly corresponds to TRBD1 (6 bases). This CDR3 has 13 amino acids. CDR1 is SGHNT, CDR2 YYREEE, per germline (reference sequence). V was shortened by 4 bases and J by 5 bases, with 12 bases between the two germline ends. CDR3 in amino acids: CASSPGAQYGYTF. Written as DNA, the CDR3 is TGTGCCAGCAGCCCAGGGGCCCAATATGGCTACACCTTC.

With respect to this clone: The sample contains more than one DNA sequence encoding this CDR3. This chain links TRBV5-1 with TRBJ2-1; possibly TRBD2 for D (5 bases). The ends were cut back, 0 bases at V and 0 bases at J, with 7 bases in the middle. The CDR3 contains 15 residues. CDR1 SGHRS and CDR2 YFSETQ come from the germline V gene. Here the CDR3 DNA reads TGCGCCAGCAGCTTGGGGACTTCCTCCTACAATGAGCAGTTCTTC. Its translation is CASSLGTSSYNEQFF.

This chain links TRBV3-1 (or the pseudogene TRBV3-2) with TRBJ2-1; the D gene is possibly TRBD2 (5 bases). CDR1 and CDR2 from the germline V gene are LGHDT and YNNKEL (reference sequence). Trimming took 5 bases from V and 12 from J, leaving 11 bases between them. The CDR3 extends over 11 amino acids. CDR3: CASSYGKGQFF. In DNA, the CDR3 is TGTGCCAGCAGCTACGGGAAGGGGCAGTTCTTC.

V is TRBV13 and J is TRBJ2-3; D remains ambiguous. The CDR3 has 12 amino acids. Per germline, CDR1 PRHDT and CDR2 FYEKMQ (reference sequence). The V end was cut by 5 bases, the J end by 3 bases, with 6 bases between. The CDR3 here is CASSAGTDTQYF. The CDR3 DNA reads TGTGCCAGCAGCGCCGGGACAGATACGCAGTATTTT.

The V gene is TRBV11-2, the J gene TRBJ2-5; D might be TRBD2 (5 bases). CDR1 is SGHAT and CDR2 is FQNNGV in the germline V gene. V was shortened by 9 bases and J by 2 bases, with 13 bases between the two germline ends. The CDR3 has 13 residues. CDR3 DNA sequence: TGTGCCAGTCGTCGAGGGTGGCAAGAGACCCAGTACTTC. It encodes CASRRGWQETQYF.

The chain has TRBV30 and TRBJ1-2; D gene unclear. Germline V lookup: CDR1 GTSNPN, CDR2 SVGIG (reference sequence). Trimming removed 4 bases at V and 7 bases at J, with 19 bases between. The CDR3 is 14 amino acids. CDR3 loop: CAWNHGRRLGGYTF. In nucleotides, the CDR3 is TGTGCCTGGAACCATGGGAGGAGATTGGGTGGCTACACCTTC.

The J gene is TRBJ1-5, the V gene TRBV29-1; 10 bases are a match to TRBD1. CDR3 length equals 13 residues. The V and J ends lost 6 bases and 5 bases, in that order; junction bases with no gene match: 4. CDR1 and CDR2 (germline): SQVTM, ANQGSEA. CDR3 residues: CSVRQGADQPQHF. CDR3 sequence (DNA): TGCAGCGTCCGACAGGGGGCGGATCAGCCCCAGCATTTT.

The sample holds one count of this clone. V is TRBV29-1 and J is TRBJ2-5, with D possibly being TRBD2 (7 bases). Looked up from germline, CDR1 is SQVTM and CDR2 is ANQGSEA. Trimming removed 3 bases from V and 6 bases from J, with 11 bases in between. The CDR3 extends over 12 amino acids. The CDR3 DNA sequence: TGCAGCGTTGATGGGGGGGCTAAGACCCAGTACTTC. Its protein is CSVDGGAKTQYF.

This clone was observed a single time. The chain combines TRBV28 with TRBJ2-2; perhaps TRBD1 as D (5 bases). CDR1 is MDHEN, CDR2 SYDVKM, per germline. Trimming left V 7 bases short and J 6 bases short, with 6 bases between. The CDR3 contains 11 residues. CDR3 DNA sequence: TGTGCCAGCATGGGGCCCGGGGAGCTGTTTTTT. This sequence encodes CASMGPGELFF.

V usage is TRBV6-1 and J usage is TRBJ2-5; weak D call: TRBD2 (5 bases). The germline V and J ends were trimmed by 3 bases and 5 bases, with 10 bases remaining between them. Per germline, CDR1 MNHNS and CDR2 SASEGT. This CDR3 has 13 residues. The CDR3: CASSEVRGETQYF. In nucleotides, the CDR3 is TGTGCCAGCAGTGAGGTACGAGGGGAGACCCAGTACTTC.

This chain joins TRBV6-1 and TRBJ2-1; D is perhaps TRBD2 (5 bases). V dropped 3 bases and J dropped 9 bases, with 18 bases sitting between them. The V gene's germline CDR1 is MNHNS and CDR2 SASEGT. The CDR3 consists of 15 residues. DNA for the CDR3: TGTGCCAGCAGTGATTATGGACTTGCAAGTGTTGAGCAGTTCTTC. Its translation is CASSDYGLASVEQFF.

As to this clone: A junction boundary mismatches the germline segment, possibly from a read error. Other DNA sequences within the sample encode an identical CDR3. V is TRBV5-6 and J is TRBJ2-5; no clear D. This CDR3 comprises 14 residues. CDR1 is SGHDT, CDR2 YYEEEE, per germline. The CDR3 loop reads CASSLDGVQETQYF. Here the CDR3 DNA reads TGTGCCAGCAGTTTGGATGGGGTCCAAGAGACCCAGTACTTC.

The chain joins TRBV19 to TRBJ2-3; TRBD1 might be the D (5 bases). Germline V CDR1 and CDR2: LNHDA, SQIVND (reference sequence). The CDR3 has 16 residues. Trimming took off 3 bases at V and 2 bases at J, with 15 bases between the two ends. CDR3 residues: CASSIFQGSLTDTQYF. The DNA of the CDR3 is TGTGCCAGTAGTATTTTCCAGGGATCCCTCACAGATACGCAGTATTTT. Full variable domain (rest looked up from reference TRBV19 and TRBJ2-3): DGGITQSPKYLFRKEGQNVTLSCEQNLNHDAMYWYRQDPGQGLRLIYYSQIVNDFQKGDIAEGYSVSREKKESFPLTVTSAQKNPTAFYLCASSIFQGSLTDTQYFGPGTRLTVL.

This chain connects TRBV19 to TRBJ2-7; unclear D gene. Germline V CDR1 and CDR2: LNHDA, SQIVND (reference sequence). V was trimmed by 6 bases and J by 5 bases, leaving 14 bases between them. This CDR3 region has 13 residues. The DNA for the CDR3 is TGTGCCAGTAGGTTACAAGGTTCCGACGAGCAGTACTTC. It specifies CASRLQGSDEQYF. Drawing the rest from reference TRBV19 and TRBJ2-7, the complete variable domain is DGGITQSPKYLFRKEGQNVTLSCEQNLNHDAMYWYRQDPGQGLRLIYYSQIVNDFQKGDIAEGYSVSREKKESFPLTVTSAQKNPTAFYLCASRLQGSDEQYFGPGTRLTVT.

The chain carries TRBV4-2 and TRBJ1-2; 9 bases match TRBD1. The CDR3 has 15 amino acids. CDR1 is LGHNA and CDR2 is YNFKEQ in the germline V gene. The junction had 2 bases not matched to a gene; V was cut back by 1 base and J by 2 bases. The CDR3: CASSQAGQGNYGYTF. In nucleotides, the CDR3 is TGTGCCAGCAGCCAAGCTGGACAGGGGAACTATGGCTACACCTTC.

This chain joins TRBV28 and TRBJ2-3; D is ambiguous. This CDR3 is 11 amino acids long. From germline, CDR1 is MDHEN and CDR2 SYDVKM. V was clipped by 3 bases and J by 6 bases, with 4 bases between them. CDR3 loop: CASSLRDTQYF. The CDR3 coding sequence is TGTGCCAGCAGTTTGCGTGATACGCAGTATTTT.

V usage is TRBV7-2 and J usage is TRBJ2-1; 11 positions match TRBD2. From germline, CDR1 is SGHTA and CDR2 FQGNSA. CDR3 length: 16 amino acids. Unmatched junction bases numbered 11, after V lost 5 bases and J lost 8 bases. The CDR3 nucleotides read TGTGCCAGCAGCCTGGGACTAGCGGCCTTCGGCCATGAGCAGTTCTTC. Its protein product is CASSLGLAAFGHEQFF.

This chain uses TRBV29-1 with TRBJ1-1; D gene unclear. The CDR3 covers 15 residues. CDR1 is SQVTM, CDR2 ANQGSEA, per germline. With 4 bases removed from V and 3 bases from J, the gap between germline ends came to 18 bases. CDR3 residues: CSVGNTYGRDTEAFF. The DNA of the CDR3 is TGCAGCGTTGGGAACACTTACGGGCGCGACACTGAAGCTTTCTTT. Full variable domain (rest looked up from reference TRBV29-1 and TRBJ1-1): SAVISQKPSRDICQRGTSLTIQCQVDSQVTMMFWYRQQPGQSLTLIATANQGSEATYESGFVIDKFPISRPNLTFSTLTVSNMSPEDSSIYLCSVGNTYGRDTEAFFGQGTRLTVV.

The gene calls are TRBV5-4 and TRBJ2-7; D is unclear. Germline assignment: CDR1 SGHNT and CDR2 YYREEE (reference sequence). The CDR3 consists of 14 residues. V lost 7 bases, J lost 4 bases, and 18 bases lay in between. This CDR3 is CASAAVMPVYEQYF. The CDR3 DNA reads TGTGCCAGCGCCGCCGTAATGCCGGTTTACGAGCAGTACTTC.

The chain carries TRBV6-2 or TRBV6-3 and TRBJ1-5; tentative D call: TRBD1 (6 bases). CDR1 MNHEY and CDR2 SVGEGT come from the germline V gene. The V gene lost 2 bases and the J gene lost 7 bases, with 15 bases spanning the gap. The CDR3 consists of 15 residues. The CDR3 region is CASSYAAGEGQPQHF. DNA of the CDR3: TGTGCCAGCAGTTACGCCGCAGGGGAAGGGCAGCCCCAGCATTTT.